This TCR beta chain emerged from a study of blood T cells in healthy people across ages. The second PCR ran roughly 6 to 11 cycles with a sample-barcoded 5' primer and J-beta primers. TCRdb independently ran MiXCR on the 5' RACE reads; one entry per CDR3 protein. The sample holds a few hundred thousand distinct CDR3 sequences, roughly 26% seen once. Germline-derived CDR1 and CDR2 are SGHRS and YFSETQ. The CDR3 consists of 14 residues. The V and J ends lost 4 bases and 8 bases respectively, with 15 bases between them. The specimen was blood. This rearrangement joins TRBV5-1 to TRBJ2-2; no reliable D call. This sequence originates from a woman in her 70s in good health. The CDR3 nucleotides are TGCGCCAGCAGCAAGGGATACTCCGGTGGGGAGCTGTTTTTT. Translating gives CASSKGYSGGELFF.